This T cell receptor (beta chain) is drawn from a study of T cell repertoires in cytomegalovirus infection. With respect to this clonotype: Its antigen is as yet unknown.

V lost 5 bases, J lost 10 bases, and 12 bases lay in between. Germline V lookup: CDR1 SEHNR, CDR2 FQNEAQ (reference sequence). The CDR3 contains 12 residues. One entry per CDR3 protein, called by TCRdb with MiXCR from the reads. The sample lists about 770,000 distinct CDR3 sequences, about 27% occurring once. Material: cultured CD8+ T cells from PBMCs, obtained from culture after CMV antigen stimulation. The receptor was derived from a human donor in good health (CMV status not recorded). Some clones in this sample may be carry-over from other donors' samples. V is TRBV7-9 and J is TRBJ2-1; D may be TRBD1 (5 bases). The CDR3 sequence is CASSLQVLEQFF. In DNA, the CDR3 is TGTGCCAGCAGCCTACAGGTCTTAGAGCAGTTCTTC.